Following are 25 T cell receptor beta chains from one sample sequenced in a study of CD8 T cells in Susac syndrome. When the RNA was reverse transcribed, random hexamers were used with an input of 0.5 to 1 ug. TCRdb re-derived calls from the immunoSEQ multiplex PCR reads in MiXCR, one entry per CDR3 protein. Counted here are tens of thousands of distinct CDR3 sequences, around 94% occurring once; the ten biggest clones make up around 0.94%. The sample consisted of CD8+ T cells from PBMCs. The source is a human donor with Susac syndrome.

The DNA for the CDR3 is TGTGCCAGCAGTGTACCGGCAAGGCAGTACTTC. This gives the protein CASSVPARQYF. This chain uses TRBV28 with TRBJ2-7; D not certain. The ends were cut back, 5 bases at V and 9 bases at J, with 11 bases in the middle. Germline CDR1 is MDHEN and CDR2 is SYDVKM. The CDR3 contains 11 residues.

The genes are TRBV24-1 and TRBJ2-5; 7 bases are shared with TRBD1. Germline V lookup: CDR1 KGHDR, CDR2 SFDVKD. The CDR3 runs to 14 residues. The ends lost 7 bases at V and 4 bases at J; junction bases unmatched: 8. The CDR3, as DNA: TGTGCCACCAGCTCGTTGGACAGGCCAGAGACCCAGTACTTC. Translation gives CATSSLDRPETQYF.

In this sample, this clonotype turned up once. CDR3 sequence: CASSLGGAFEQYF. The CDR3 bases are TGTGCCAGCAGCTTAGGGGGAGCCTTCGAGCAGTACTTC. V gene TRBV7-8 combines with J gene TRBJ2-7, with D possibly TRBD2 on 5 matching bases. Deletions cut 1 base from V and 6 bases from J, with 10 bases between. CDR1 is SGHVS, CDR2 FQNEAQ, per germline. CDR3 size: 13 residues.

The DNA of the CDR3 is TGTGCCACCACCATGGGGCTAGCGGGAAGTAGTTACAATGAGCAGTTCTTC. Translated: CATTMGLAGSSYNEQFF. V usage is TRBV7-8 and J usage is TRBJ2-1; TRBD2 matches at 9 bases. V was pared by 10 bases and J by 4 bases, with 17 bases of the junction left unmatched. CDR3 size: 17 residues. The germline gives CDR1 SGHVS, CDR2 FQNEAQ.

The chain recombines TRBV4-2 with TRBJ1-5; D not resolved. Between the trimmed V and J ends, which lost 0 bases and 0 bases, there was a span of 6 bases. CDR3 length equals 15 residues. The germline CDR1 and CDR2 sequences are LGHNA and YNFKEQ. The CDR3 protein is CASSQEVFSNQPQHF. CDR3 coding DNA: TGTGCCAGCAGCCAAGAGGTTTTTAGCAATCAGCCCCAGCATTTT.

The chain has TRBV11-1 and TRBJ2-7; D may be TRBD1 (5 bases). The CDR3 totals 14 residues. V was shortened by 5 bases and J by 3 bases, with 14 bases between the two germline ends. CDR1 and CDR2 from the germline V gene are SGHAT and FQDESV (reference sequence). The CDR3: CASSRRADLYEQYF. In nucleotides, the CDR3 is TGTGCCAGCAGCCGCAGGGCAGATCTCTACGAGCAGTACTTC. Combining the CDR3 with reference TRBV11-1 and TRBJ2-7 gives the whole variable domain EAEVAQSPRYKITEKSQAVAFWCDPISGHATLYWYRQILGQGPELLVQFQDESVVDDSQLPKDRFSAERLKGVDSTLKIQPAELGDSAMYLCASSRRADLYEQYFGPGTRLTVT.

This clonotype was counted a single time. The rearrangement joins TRBV4-2 to TRBJ2-3, with 7 positions matching TRBD2. Germline lookup yields CDR1 LGHNA and CDR2 YNFKEQ. The CDR3 contains 15 residues. V lost 4 bases to trimming and J lost 3 bases; unmatched junction nucleotides: 7. CDR3 amino acids: CASSPRTSWTDTQYF. The CDR3 nucleotides read TGTGCCAGCAGCCCAAGGACTAGTTGGACAGATACGCAGTATTTT.

The genes are TRBV5-6 and TRBJ2-5, with D uncertain. CDR3 length: 15 residues. Trimming stripped 0 bases from V and 2 bases from J, with 11 bases between. Germline V CDR1 and CDR2: SGHDT, YYEEEE. In DNA, the CDR3 is TGTGCCAGCAGCTTGGAATTGTCACCACAAGAGACCCAGTACTTC. Protein sequence: CASSLELSPQETQYF.

The V call is TRBV7-9, the J call TRBJ2-7; D remains ambiguous. Germline lookup yields CDR1 SEHNR and CDR2 FQNEAQ (reference sequence). Trimming pared 3 bases from V and 1 base from J, leaving 7 bases between. This CDR3 contains 13 residues. The CDR3 region has the DNA TGTGCCAGCAGCTTTCGGAGTTCCTACGAGCAGTACTTC. Translation: CASSFRSSYEQYF.

The CDR3 loop is CASSVATGLNTEAFF. CDR3 DNA: TGTGCCAGCAGCGTAGCTACAGGCCTAAACACTGAAGCTTTCTTT. The chain carries TRBV9 and TRBJ1-1; D is perhaps TRBD1 (5 bases). Germline V gene lookup returns CDR1 SGDLS and CDR2 YYNGEE. CDR3 length: 15 residues. Trimming shortened V by 0 bases and J by 2 bases, and 11 bases separated the two germline ends. The full variable domain, with the rest looked up from reference TRBV9 and TRBJ1-1, is DSGVTQTPKHLITATGQRVTLRCSPRSGDLSVYWYQQSLDQGLQFLIQYYNGEERAKGNILERFSAQQFPDLHSELNLSSLELGDSALYFCASSVATGLNTEAFFGQGTRLTVV.

This clonotype appeared a few times. The CDR3 DNA reads TGTGCCAGCAGCTTGGTCTCTGGAAACACCATATATTTT. This sequence encodes CASSLVSGNTIYF. The chain is built from TRBV7-2 and TRBJ1-3, with no clear D. The V and J ends lost 3 bases and 0 bases respectively, with 3 bases between them. The germline V gene encodes CDR1 SGHTA and CDR2 FQGNSA. The CDR3 sequence is 13 residues long. Complete variable domain (other parts from reference TRBV7-2 and TRBJ1-3): GAGVSQSPSNKVTEKGKDVELRCDPISGHTALYWYRQSLGQGLEFLIYFQGNSAPDKSGLPSDRFSAERTGGSVSTLTIQRTQQEDSAVYLCASSLVSGNTIYFGEGSWLTVV.

The chain couples TRBV7-2 to TRBJ2-3; 7 bases agree with TRBD1. The J segment lost 6 bases and the V segment lost 6 bases, leaving 12 bases of the junction unmatched. Germline V CDR1 and CDR2: SGHTA, FQGNSA. The CDR3 is 15 residues long. The CDR3 region is CASREGQWALDTQYF. CDR3 sequence (DNA): TGTGCCAGCAGAGAGGGACAGTGGGCTTTGGATACGCAGTATTTT.

This sequence joins TRBV7-8 and TRBJ1-5; 8 positions match TRBD1. The CDR3 is made up of 15 amino acids. The junction had 5 bases not matched to a gene; V was cut back by 1 base and J by 6 bases. Germline V lookup: CDR1 SGHVS, CDR2 FQNEAQ. In DNA, the CDR3 is TGTGCCAGCAGCTTAGGATGGACAGGGATTCAGCCCCAGCATTTT. Amino acids: CASSLGWTGIQPQHF. The full variable domain, rest sourced from reference TRBV7-8 and TRBJ1-5, is GAGVSQSPRYKVAKRGQDVALRCDPISGHVSLFWYQQALGQGPEFLTYFQNEAQLDKSGLPSDRFFAERPEGSVSTLKIQRTQQEDSAVYLCASSLGWTGIQPQHFGDGTRLSIL.

The rearrangement links TRBV11-2 to TRBJ2-5; tentatively, D is TRBD1 (5 bases). This CDR3 region has 13 residues. The germline V and J ends were trimmed by 6 bases and 10 bases, with 18 bases remaining between them. From germline, CDR1 is SGHAT and CDR2 FQNNGV. This CDR3 is CASRQTGDGDQYF. CDR3 sequence (DNA): TGTGCCAGCAGGCAAACAGGAGATGGTGACCAGTACTTC.

The chain links TRBV19 to TRBJ1-5; 10 bases line up with TRBD1. The CDR3 extends over 17 amino acids. Germline CDR1 and CDR2: LNHDA and SQIVND (reference sequence). Trimming removed 7 bases from V and 0 bases from J; junction bases left unmatched: 9. The CDR3 loop is CASMTGGERYSNQPQHF. The CDR3 region has the DNA TGTGCCAGTATGACAGGGGGCGAGCGATATAGCAATCAGCCCCAGCATTTT.

The gene calls are TRBV19 and TRBJ1-1, with unresolved D. Germline-derived CDR1 and CDR2 are LNHDA and SQIVND (reference sequence). The germline V and J ends were trimmed by 4 bases and 8 bases, with 8 bases remaining between them. This CDR3 has 11 amino acids. This CDR3 reads CASSSGFEAFF. CDR3 DNA: TGTGCCAGTAGTAGTGGGTTCGAAGCTTTCTTT.

J is TRBJ2-5 and V is TRBV7-6; no firm D call. V gave up 4 bases and J gave up 4 bases, with 13 bases separating them. The CDR3 has 14 residues. Germline-derived CDR1 and CDR2 are SGHVS and FNYEAQ. The CDR3 bases are TGTGCCAGCAGCTCCGCGGTAGACGGAGAGACCCAGTACTTC. This encodes CASSSAVDGETQYF.

The V call is TRBV19, the J call TRBJ1-2; 7 bases fit TRBD1. V shed 5 bases and J 2 bases; nucleotides not matched to a gene: 2. The V gene's germline CDR1 is LNHDA and CDR2 SQIVND (reference sequence). This CDR3 comprises 13 residues. CDR3 in DNA: TGTGCCAGTAGTCAACAGGGGAACTATGGCTACACCTTC. Amino acids: CASSQQGNYGYTF.

The chain combines TRBV11-2 with TRBJ2-1; D possibly corresponds to TRBD2 (5 bases). Germline V CDR1 and CDR2: SGHAT, FQNNGV. This CDR3 comprises 14 residues. Trimming removed 7 bases from V and 5 bases from J, with 15 bases in between. CDR3 sequence: CASTPGWGHNEQFF. As DNA, the CDR3 is TGTGCCAGCACCCCGGGGTGGGGTCACAATGAGCAGTTCTTC.

Here the CDR3 DNA reads TGTGCCACCTACCATCCAGGGACAGGGAGCCAAGAGACCCAGTACTTC. Translation: CATYHPGTGSQETQYF. The chain employs TRBV15 and TRBJ2-5; 9 positions agree with TRBD1. The germline V gene encodes CDR1 LNHNV and CDR2 YYDKDF (reference sequence). The ends lost 8 bases at V and 1 base at J; junction bases unmatched: 11. The CDR3 is 16 amino acids.

This clonotype has just one count. V is TRBV6-5 and J is TRBJ2-7; D might be TRBD2 (7 bases). Trimming took 2 bases from V and 3 from J, leaving 11 bases between them. The CDR3 totals 14 residues. Germline V gene sequence: CDR1 MNHEY, CDR2 SVGAGI. CDR3 sequence (DNA): TGTGCCAGCAGTTACGGGGGGGCCCTCTACGAGCAGTACTTC. Its protein product is CASSYGGALYEQYF.

V usage is TRBV3-1 and J usage is TRBJ2-7; D perhaps matches TRBD2 (6 bases). The CDR3 length is 16 residues. V was cut by 4 bases and J by 5 bases, with 21 bases left in between. The germline gives CDR1 LGHDT, CDR2 YNNKEL (reference sequence). The CDR3 sequence is CASSPPGREVFHEQYF. CDR3 DNA: TGTGCCAGCAGCCCCCCAGGCAGGGAGGTTTTCCACGAGCAGTACTTC.

The chain carries TRBV11-2 and TRBJ2-7; 7 bases align to TRBD2. The CDR3 is made up of 13 amino acids. Germline CDR1 reads SGHAT; CDR2 reads FQNNGV. V lost 5 bases, J lost 6 bases, and 7 bases stayed unmatched. Here the CDR3 DNA reads TGTGCCAGCAGCCCCCCGGGACTACGCGAGCAGTACTTC. Translating it yields CASSPPGLREQYF.

The chain employs TRBV5-6 and TRBJ2-1, with D perhaps assigned TRBD1 or TRBD2 (5 bases each). V was pared by 2 bases and J by 9 bases, with 15 bases between. The length of the CDR3 is 14 residues. CDR1 is SGHDT and CDR2 is YYEEEE in the germline V gene. The CDR3, as DNA: TGTGCCAGCAGCTTTCAAGCTGGGGGTGGTGAGCAGTTCTTC. It yields the protein CASSFQAGGGEQFF.

The sample holds one count of this clonotype. DNA of the CDR3: TGTGCCAGCATCGCAGGGGACACCGGGGAGCTGTTTTTT. It codes for CASIAGDTGELFF. This chain uses TRBV2 with TRBJ2-2, with D maybe TRBD1 (6 bases). Germline CDR1 reads SNHLY; CDR2 reads FYNNEI. This CDR3 is built from 13 residues. Deletions cut 7 bases from V and 3 bases from J, with 9 bases between.